Below are 26 T cell receptor beta chains sequenced from a single sample in a study of shared clonotypes between healthy human individuals. Using immunoSEQ multiplex PCR, the repertoire was profiled, and TCRdb retains in-frame clones only, with some absent. The sample gives millions of clones, roughly 94% of which show up once; 0.1% to 0.15% is in the top ten. Material: naive CD4+ T cells sorted from blood. Described subset: CD45RA+ positively selected. The receptor set was obtained from a man aged 18-30 years in good health.

V is TRBV5-1 and J is TRBJ2-1; TRBD1 aligns across 10 bases. Germline V lookup: CDR1 SGHRS, CDR2 YFSETQ. The CDR3 is made up of 16 amino acids. J gave up 4 bases and V 0 bases, and 4 bases lay outside the gene matches. The CDR3 region has the DNA TGCGCCAGCAGCTTGGGCTGGGGACAGGGGTACAATGAGCAGTTCTTC. Amino acid sequence: CASSLGWGQGYNEQFF.

For this clone: Other DNA variants within this sample encode the same CDR3. This chain uses TRBV7-2 with TRBJ1-5; D not certain. V was pared by 5 bases and J by 7 bases, with 9 bases between. This CDR3 has 12 amino acids. Germline loops: CDR1 SGHTA, CDR2 FQGNSA. CDR3 bases: TGTGCCAGCAGCCCCGTGGGGCAGCCCCAGCATTTT. Amino acid sequence: CASSPVGQPQHF.

The CDR3 nucleotides are TGTGCCAGCATGTGGACAGGGATAACGTCCACAGATACGCAGTATTTT. Its protein product is CASMWTGITSTDTQYF. V is TRBV2 and J is TRBJ2-3; 8 bases map to TRBD1. With V trimmed by 7 bases and J by 2 bases, 11 bases remained unmatched. CDR1 and CDR2 (germline): SNHLY, FYNNEI. The CDR3 contains 16 residues.

This chain connects TRBV6-5 to TRBJ1-1; 10 nucleotides align to TRBD1. The CDR3 length is 15 residues. Germline V gene lookup returns CDR1 MNHEY and CDR2 SVGAGI. The ends lost 5 bases at V and 11 bases at J; junction bases unmatched: 14. The chain's CDR3 is CASSHFIGQGVAAFF. The CDR3 coding sequence is TGTGCCAGCAGTCACTTCATAGGACAGGGGGTAGCTGCTTTCTTT.

As concerns this clone: Other DNA sequences from this sample encode an identical CDR3 as well. V and J are TRBV5-1 and TRBJ1-5; D is uncertain. Between the trimmed V and J ends, which lost 5 bases and 0 bases, there was a span of 6 bases. The CDR3 runs 13 residues. In germline, CDR1 is SGHRS, CDR2 YFSETQ. The CDR3 DNA reads as TGCGCCAGCAGGCCAGATAGCAATCAGCCCCAGCATTTT. Translated: CASRPDSNQPQHF.

The V call is TRBV6-5, the J call TRBJ2-2; D remains ambiguous. The CDR3 extends over 16 amino acids. V was trimmed by 2 bases and J by 2 bases, leaving 12 bases between them. The germline V gene encodes CDR1 MNHEY and CDR2 SVGAGI. CDR3 in DNA: TGTGCCAGCAGTTACCTAGGCAGATATAACACCGGGGAGCTGTTTTTT. Translation gives CASSYLGRYNTGELFF.

The chain couples TRBV27 to TRBJ1-2, with a tentative D call TRBD1 (6 bases). Trimming removed 5 bases from V and 5 bases from J, with 21 bases in between. The length of the CDR3 is 16 residues. Germline V gives CDR1 MNHEY, CDR2 SMNVEV (reference sequence). The CDR3 nucleotides are TGTGCCAGCAGTCCCACGAACAGGGAGTCTGAGTATGGCTACACCTTC. Translation gives CASSPTNRESEYGYTF.

The rearrangement joins TRBV5-4 to TRBJ1-2, with TRBD1 matching 8 bases. CDR3 length: 15 residues. The V gene end was trimmed by 4 bases and the J gene end by 5 bases; junction bases not matched to a gene: 10. Germline values: CDR1 SGHNT, CDR2 YYREEE (reference sequence). This chain's CDR3 is CASSHFSGQGYGYTF. CDR3 in DNA: TGTGCCAGCAGCCACTTCTCTGGACAGGGTTATGGCTACACCTTC.

The chain recombines TRBV10-3 with TRBJ1-3, with D unclear. The CDR3 is made up of 14 amino acids. The V gene's germline CDR1 is ENHRY and CDR2 SYGVKD. Deletions cut 2 bases from V and 3 bases from J, with 8 bases between. The CDR3 reads CAISELALGNTIYF. CDR3 nucleotide sequence: TGTGCCATCAGTGAGCTGGCACTTGGAAACACCATATATTTT.

This clone was seen repeatedly, ten times or more. The V call is TRBV5-1, the J call TRBJ1-1; D is possibly TRBD1 (6 bases). Trimming took 0 bases from V and 7 from J, leaving 10 bases between them. There are 13 residues in the CDR3. Germline lookup yields CDR1 SGHRS and CDR2 YFSETQ. The CDR3 here is CASSLEGEREAFF. In DNA form, the CDR3 reads TGCGCCAGCAGCTTGGAGGGGGAACGTGAAGCTTTCTTT.

J is TRBJ2-4 and V is TRBV9; D is possibly TRBD1 (5 bases). Germline V CDR1 and CDR2: SGDLS, YYNGEE. Trimming cost V 3 bases and J 1 base, with 17 bases left between them. The length of the CDR3 is 17 residues. CDR3 nucleotides: TGTGCCAGCAGCGCCACAGGCCCTATTAACGCCAAAAACATTCAGTACTTC. Its translation: CASSATGPINAKNIQYF.

This chain links TRBV5-4 with TRBJ1-6, with D unclear. CDR1 SGHNT and CDR2 YYREEE come from the germline V gene (reference sequence). V lost 3 bases, J lost 10 bases, and 11 bases lay in between. CDR3 length: 13 amino acids. The CDR3 region is CASSSDPGSPLHF. CDR3 coding DNA: TGTGCCAGCAGCTCGGACCCTGGGTCACCCCTCCACTTT.

Points on this clone: The sample has other DNA sequences that encode this CDR3 too. This chain links TRBV19 with TRBJ1-2, with D tentatively TRBD1 (5 bases). Germline V lookup: CDR1 LNHDA, CDR2 SQIVND (reference sequence). Trimming took off 3 bases at V and 0 bases at J, with 11 bases between the two ends. This CDR3 spans 15 amino acids. Here the CDR3 reads CASSMWDGANYGYTF. The CDR3 nucleotides are TGTGCCAGTAGTATGTGGGACGGCGCTAACTATGGCTACACCTTC. Together with reference TRBV19 and TRBJ1-2, the CDR3 gives the full variable domain: DGGITQSPKYLFRKEGQNVTLSCEQNLNHDAMYWYRQDPGQGLRLIYYSQIVNDFQKGDIAEGYSVSREKKESFPLTVTSAQKNPTAFYLCASSMWDGANYGYTFGSGTRLTVV.

The chain recombines TRBV30 with TRBJ2-3; TRBD1 might be the D (6 bases). This CDR3 contains 15 residues. Germline V gene data show CDR1 as GTSNPN and CDR2 as SVGIG (reference sequence). The V and J ends lost 1 base and 1 base respectively, with 12 bases between them. The CDR3 DNA follows: TGTGCCTGGAGTGGCAGGGGACGAGGCACAGATACGCAGTATTTT. It yields the protein CAWSGRGRGTDTQYF.

Notes on this clone: The same CDR3 is also encoded by other DNA sequences in this sample. The rearrangement links TRBV11-3 to TRBJ2-1; D is possibly TRBD2 (6 bases). The germline gives CDR1 SGHNT, CDR2 YENEEA. The CDR3 is 15 amino acids. V lost 1 base and J lost 0, with 7 bases in between. CDR3 DNA sequence: TGTGCCAGCAGCTTAGCCGGGGGCTCCTACAATGAGCAGTTCTTC. This translates into CASSLAGGSYNEQFF.

This clone was seen only once. The rearrangement links TRBV4-1 to TRBJ2-7; possibly TRBD2 for D (5 bases). Germline CDR1 is MGHRA and CDR2 is YSYEKL. V was shortened by 0 bases and J by 2 bases, with 11 bases between the two germline ends. The CDR3 has 15 amino acids. The CDR3 protein is CASSQEISVPYEQYF. The CDR3 DNA is TGCGCCAGCAGCCAAGAAATTAGCGTACCCTACGAGCAGTACTTC.

This clone was picked up a small number of times. This chain's CDR3 is CASSPGQGYTEAFF. For the CDR3, the DNA is TGCGCCAGCAGCCCGGGACAGGGGTACACTGAAGCTTTCTTT. The rearrangement links TRBV4-1 to TRBJ1-1; 10 nucleotides line up with TRBD1. Germline trimming cut 4 bases from V and 3 bases from J; bases unmatched to any gene: 2. The CDR3 totals 14 residues. Germline CDR1 and CDR2: MGHRA and YSYEKL.

The chain uses TRBV5-1 and TRBJ2-5; TRBD1 matches at 9 bases. Germline-derived CDR1 and CDR2 are SGHRS and YFSETQ. Trimming cost V 4 bases and J 6 bases; bases outside gene matches: 7. The CDR3 extends over 14 amino acids. This chain's CDR3 is CASSPGTGRQTQYF. CDR3 sequence (DNA): TGCGCCAGCAGCCCAGGGACAGGGCGGCAGACCCAGTACTTC.

The CDR3 spells CASHQGGEAFF. In DNA form, the CDR3 reads TGTGCCAGCCATCAGGGAGGTGAAGCTTTCTTT. V and J are TRBV6-5 and TRBJ1-1, with D possibly TRBD1 on 5 matching bases. Germline V CDR1 and CDR2: MNHEY, SVGAGI. V lost 8 bases, J lost 7 bases, and 11 bases lay in between. The CDR3 totals 11 residues.

This clone was counted a single time. The chain combines TRBV9 with TRBJ1-5; no firm D call. The CDR3 consists of 15 residues. Trimming removed 0 bases from V and 4 bases from J, with 11 bases in between. Germline V gives CDR1 SGDLS, CDR2 YYNGEE. The CDR3 DNA reads TGTGCCAGCAGCGTAGGGTCCCTTGGGAATCAGCCCCAGCATTTT. Translating gives CASSVGSLGNQPQHF.

The chain has TRBV4-3 and TRBJ2-1; D may match TRBD1 or TRBD2 (5 bases each). The CDR3 has 14 amino acids. Looked up from germline, CDR1 is LGHNA and CDR2 is YSLEER. Trimming left V 3 bases short and J 7 bases short, with 13 bases between. CDR3 residues: CASSQFRDGNEQFF. CDR3 coding DNA: TGCGCCAGCAGCCAGTTCCGGGACGGTAATGAGCAGTTCTTC.

This clone was detected only once. V usage is TRBV5-6 and J usage is TRBJ1-2; possible D gene TRBD1, 6 bases. V gave up 0 bases and J gave up 8 bases, with 17 bases separating them. This CDR3 comprises 15 residues. The V gene's germline CDR1 is SGHDT and CDR2 YYEEEE. The CDR3 nucleotides read TGTGCCAGCAGCTTGGTGGGGACATGGGGTGTGGGCTACACCTTC. This encodes CASSLVGTWGVGYTF.

This chain joins TRBV19 and TRBJ2-3, with a weak D call TRBD1 (7 bases). Germline CDR1 is LNHDA and CDR2 is SQIVND (reference sequence). The CDR3 covers 15 residues. V shed 5 bases and J shed 5 bases, with 17 bases lying between them. The CDR3 nucleotides read TGTGCCAGTAGTGTAAAACAGGGGAGGAGAGATACGCAGTATTTT. This translates into CASSVKQGRRDTQYF.

DNA for the CDR3: TGTGCCAGCGCGAAGACTCAGGTGATGGCCACTGAAGCTTTCTTT. It translates to CASAKTQVMATEAFF. This sequence joins TRBV14 and TRBJ1-1; no reliable D call. The V gene's germline CDR1 is SGHDN and CDR2 FVKESK. Deletions cut 8 bases from V and 4 bases from J, with 20 bases between. This CDR3 spans 15 amino acids.

The rearrangement uses TRBV9 and TRBJ1-2, with unresolved D. Germline V gene sequence: CDR1 SGDLS, CDR2 YYNGEE. This CDR3 comprises 14 residues. V was shortened by 4 bases and J by 3 bases, with 13 bases between the two germline ends. The CDR3 nucleotides read TGTGCCAGCAGCCGACTTAAATCCGACTATGGCTACACCTTC. Translation gives CASSRLKSDYGYTF.

The rearrangement joins TRBV19 to TRBJ2-7; D unclear. Trimming removed 6 bases from V and 0 bases from J, with 15 bases in between. This CDR3 is 15 amino acids long. Germline CDR1 LNHDA, CDR2 SQIVND (reference sequence). CDR3 loop: CASRMDAISSYEQYF. In DNA, the CDR3 is TGTGCCAGTAGGATGGACGCTATAAGCTCCTACGAGCAGTACTTC.